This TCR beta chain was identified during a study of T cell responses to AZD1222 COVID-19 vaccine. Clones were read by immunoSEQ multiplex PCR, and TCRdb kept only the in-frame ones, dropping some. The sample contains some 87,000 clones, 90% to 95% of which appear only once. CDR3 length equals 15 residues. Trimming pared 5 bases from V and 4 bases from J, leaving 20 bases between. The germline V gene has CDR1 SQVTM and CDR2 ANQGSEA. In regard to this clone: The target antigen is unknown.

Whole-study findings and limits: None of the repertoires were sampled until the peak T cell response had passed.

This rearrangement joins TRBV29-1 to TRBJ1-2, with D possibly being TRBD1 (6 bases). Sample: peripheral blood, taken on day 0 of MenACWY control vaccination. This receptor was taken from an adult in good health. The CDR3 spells CSVFRGGAHSYGYTF. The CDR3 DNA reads TGCAGCGTTTTTAGAGGGGGGGCTCATAGCTATGGCTACACCTTC.